A single TCR beta chain is shown here with its context. The antigen is not known. These data originate in a study of T cell responses to AZD1222 COVID-19 vaccine. Regarding the study as a whole: Spike-specific TCR breadth and depth grew following two AZD1222 doses. Reportedly, close to half of spike-specific TCRs are directed against unmutated variant regions.

Germline CDR1 SGHTA, CDR2 FQGNSA. The CDR3 covers 18 residues. V lost 1 base to trimming and J lost 2 bases; unmatched junction nucleotides: 9. Assay used: immunoSEQ multiplex PCR; TCRdb lists only in-frame clones, some missing. In the table there are 200,000 or so clones, 87% of which are singletons. This material consisted of peripheral blood, taken on day 0 of MenACWY control vaccination. This chain connects TRBV7-2 to TRBJ2-3; 10 nucleotides line up with TRBD2. The sequence was obtained from an adult in good health. CDR3 sequence: CASSLEGWLAGVTDTQYF. CDR3 nucleotide sequence: TGTGCCAGCAGCTTAGAGGGGTGGCTAGCGGGGGTCACAGATACGCAGTATTTT.